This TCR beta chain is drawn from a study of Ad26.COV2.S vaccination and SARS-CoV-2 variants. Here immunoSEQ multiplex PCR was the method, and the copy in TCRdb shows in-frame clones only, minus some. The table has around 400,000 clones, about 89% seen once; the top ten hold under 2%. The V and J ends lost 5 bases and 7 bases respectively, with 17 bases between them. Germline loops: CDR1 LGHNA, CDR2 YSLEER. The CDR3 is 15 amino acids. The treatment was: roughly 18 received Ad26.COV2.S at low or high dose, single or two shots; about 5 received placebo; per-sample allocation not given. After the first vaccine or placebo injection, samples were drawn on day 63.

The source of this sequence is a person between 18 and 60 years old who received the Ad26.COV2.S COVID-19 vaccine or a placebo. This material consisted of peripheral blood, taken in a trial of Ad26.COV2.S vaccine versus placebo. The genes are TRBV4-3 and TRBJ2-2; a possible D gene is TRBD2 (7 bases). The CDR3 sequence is CASSSPGGQSGELFF. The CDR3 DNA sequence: TGCGCCAGCAGCTCCCCCGGGGGGCAAAGCGGGGAGCTGTTTTTT.